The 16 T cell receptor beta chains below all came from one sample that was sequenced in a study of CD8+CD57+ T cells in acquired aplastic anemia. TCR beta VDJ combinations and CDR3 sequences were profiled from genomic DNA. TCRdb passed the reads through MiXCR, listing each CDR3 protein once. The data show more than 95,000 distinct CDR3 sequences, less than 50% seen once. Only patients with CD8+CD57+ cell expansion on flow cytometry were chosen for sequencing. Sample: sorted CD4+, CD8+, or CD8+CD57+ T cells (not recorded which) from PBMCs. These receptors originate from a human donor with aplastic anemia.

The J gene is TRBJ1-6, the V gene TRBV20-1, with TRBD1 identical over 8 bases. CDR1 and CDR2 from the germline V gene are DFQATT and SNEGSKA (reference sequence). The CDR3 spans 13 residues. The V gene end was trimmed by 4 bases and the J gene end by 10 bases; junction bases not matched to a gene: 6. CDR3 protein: CSATLDRESPLHF. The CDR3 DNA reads TGCAGTGCTACCTTGGACAGGGAATCACCCCTCCACTTT.

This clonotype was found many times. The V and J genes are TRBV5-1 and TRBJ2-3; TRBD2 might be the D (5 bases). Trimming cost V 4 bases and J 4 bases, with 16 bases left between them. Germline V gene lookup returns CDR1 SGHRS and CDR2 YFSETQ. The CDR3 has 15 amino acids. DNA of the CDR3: TGCGCCAGCAGCATGGACTGGGCCGGGTCAGATACGCAGTATTTT. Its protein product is CASSMDWAGSDTQYF. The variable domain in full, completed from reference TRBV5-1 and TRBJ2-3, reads KAGVTQTPRYLIKTRGQQVTLSCSPISGHRSVSWYQQTPGQGLQFLFEYFSETQRNKGNFPGRFSGRQFSNSRSEMNVSTLELGDSALYLCASSMDWAGSDTQYFGPGTRLTVL.

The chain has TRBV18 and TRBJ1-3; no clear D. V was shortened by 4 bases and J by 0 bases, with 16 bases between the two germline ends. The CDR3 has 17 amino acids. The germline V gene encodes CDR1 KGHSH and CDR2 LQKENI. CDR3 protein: CASSQDLPGDSGNTIYF. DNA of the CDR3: TGTGCCAGCTCACAGGACCTCCCCGGCGACTCTGGAAACACCATATATTTT.

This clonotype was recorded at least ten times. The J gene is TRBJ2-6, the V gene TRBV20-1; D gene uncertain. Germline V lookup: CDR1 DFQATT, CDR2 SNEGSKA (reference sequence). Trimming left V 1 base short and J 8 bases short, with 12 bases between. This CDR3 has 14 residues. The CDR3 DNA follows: TGCAGTGCTAGAGCACGCACCAGGCCCAACGTCCTGACTTTC. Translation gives CSARARTRPNVLTF.

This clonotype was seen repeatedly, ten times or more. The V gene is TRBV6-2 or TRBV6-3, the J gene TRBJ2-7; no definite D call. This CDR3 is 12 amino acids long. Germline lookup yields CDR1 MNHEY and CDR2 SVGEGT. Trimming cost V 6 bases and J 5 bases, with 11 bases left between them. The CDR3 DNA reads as TGTGCCAGCAGCCCCCCCCGCAACGAGCAGTACTTC. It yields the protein CASSPPRNEQYF.

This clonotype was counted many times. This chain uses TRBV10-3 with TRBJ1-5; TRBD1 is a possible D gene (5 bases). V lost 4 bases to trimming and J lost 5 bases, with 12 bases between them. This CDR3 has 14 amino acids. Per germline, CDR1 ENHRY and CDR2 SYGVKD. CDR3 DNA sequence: TGTGCCATCAGTGTTTCGCAGGGCGATCAGCCCCAGCATTTT. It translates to CAISVSQGDQPQHF.

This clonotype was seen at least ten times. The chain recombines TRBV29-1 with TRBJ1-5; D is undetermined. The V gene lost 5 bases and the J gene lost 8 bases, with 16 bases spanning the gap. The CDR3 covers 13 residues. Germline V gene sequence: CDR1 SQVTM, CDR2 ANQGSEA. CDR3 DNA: TGCAGCGTTATATCGGAGAGGATGGAGCCCCAGCATTTT. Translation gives CSVISERMEPQHF.

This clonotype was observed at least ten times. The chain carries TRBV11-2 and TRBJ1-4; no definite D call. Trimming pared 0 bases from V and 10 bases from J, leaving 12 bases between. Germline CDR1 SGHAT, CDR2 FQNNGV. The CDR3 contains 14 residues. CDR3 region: CASSLEGGIGKLFF. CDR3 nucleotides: TGTGCCAGCAGCTTAGAAGGCGGGATTGGAAAACTGTTTTTT.

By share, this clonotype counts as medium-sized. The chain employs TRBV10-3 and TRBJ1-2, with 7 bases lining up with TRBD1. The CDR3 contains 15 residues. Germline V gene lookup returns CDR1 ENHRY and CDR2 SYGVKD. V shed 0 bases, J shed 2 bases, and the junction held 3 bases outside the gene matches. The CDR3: CAISESTGKNYGYTF. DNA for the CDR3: TGTGCCATCAGTGAGTCGACAGGGAAGAACTATGGCTACACCTTC.

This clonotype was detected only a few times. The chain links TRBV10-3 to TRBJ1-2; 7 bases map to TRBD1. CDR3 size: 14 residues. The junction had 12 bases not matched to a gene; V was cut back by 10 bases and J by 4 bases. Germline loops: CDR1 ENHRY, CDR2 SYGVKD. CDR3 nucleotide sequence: TGTGCCAGTAGTCCCCAAACAGGGGTCTATGGCTACACCTTC. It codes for CASSPQTGVYGYTF.

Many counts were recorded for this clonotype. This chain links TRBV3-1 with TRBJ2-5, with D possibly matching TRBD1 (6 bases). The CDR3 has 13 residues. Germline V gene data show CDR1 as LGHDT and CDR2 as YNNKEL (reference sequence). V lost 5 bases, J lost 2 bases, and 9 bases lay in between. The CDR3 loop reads CASSSRGQETQYF. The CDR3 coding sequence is TGTGCCAGCAGCTCAAGGGGGCAAGAGACCCAGTACTTC.

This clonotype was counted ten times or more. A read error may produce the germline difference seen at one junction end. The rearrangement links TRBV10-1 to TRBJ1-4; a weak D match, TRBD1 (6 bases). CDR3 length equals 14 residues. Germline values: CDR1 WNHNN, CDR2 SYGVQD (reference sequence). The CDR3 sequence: CASSERVCGGGATF. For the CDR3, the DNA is TGCGCCAGCAGTGAGAGGGTCTGCGGGGGCGGGGCAACTTTT.

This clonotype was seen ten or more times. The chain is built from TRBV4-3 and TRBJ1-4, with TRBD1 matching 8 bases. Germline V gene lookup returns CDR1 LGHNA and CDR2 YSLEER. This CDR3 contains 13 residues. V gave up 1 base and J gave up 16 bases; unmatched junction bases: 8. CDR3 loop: CASSQGPDREPFF. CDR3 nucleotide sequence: TGCGCCAGCAGCCAAGGACCGGACAGGGAACCGTTTTTT.

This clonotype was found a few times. CDR3 sequence (DNA): TGCGCCAGCAGCCAAGATGGAAGCGGGGGGCCTTACAATGAGCAGTTCTTC. The encoded protein is CASSQDGSGGPYNEQFF. The chain carries TRBV4-1 and TRBJ2-1, with 9 bases aligning to TRBD2. V shed 0 bases, J shed 4 bases, and the junction held 7 bases outside the gene matches. CDR1 MGHRA and CDR2 YSYEKL come from the germline V gene. The CDR3 extends over 17 amino acids.

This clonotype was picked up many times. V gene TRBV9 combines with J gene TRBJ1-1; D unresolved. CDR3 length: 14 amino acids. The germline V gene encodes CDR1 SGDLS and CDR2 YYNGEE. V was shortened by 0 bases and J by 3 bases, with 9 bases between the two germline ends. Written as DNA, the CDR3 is TGTGCCAGCAGCGTAGACGGCGGGGACACTGAAGCTTTCTTT. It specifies CASSVDGGDTEAFF.

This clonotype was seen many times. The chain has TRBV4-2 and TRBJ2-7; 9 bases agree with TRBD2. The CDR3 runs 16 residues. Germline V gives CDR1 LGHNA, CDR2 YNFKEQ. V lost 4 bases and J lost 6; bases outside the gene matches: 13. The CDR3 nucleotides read TGTGCCAGCAGCCCGCGGGAGGGACGGGGGATTGGCGAGCAGTACTTC. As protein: CASSPREGRGIGEQYF.